This T cell receptor beta chain was found in a study of T cell repertoires in ileal Crohn's disease. Points from the study as a whole: Endoscopic recurrence occurred in every patient whose clonality exceeded 26.8%.

The V gene's germline CDR1 is MNHNS and CDR2 SASEGT. The CDR3 runs 15 residues. Between the trimmed V and J ends, which lost 6 bases and 4 bases, there was a span of 13 bases. Each sample's TCRB immunosequencing used around 510 nanograms of biopsy DNA. Libraries were prepared by immunoSEQ multiplex PCR; TCRdb keeps only in-frame clonotypes and omits some of them. The table lists some 15,000 clones, under 95% of them singletons, with more than 3% in the top ten. Remarks on this clone: Its antigen is unknown.

The specimen was ileal tissue. The receptor was isolated from an adult with Crohn's disease. The chain is built from TRBV6-1 and TRBJ2-6, with a weak D call TRBD1 (7 bases). CDR3 protein: CASRAGQTGANVLTF. The CDR3 DNA is TGTGCCAGCAGGGCGGGACAGACCGGGGCCAACGTCCTGACTTTC.